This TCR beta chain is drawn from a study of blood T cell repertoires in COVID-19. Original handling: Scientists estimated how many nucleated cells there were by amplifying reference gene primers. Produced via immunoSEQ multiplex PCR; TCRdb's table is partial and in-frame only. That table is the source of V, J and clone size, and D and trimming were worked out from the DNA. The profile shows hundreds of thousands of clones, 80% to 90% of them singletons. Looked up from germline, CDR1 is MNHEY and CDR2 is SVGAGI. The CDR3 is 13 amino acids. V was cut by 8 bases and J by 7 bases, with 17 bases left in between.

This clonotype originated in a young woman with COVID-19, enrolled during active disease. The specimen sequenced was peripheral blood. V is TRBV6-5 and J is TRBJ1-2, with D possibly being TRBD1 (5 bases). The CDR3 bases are TGTGCCAGCCAAAAAGAGTGGCAGGGTGGCTACACCTTC. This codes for CASQKEWQGGYTF.